The T cell receptor beta chain described here comes from a study of Graves' ophthalmopathy and Graves' hyperthyroidism. Study-wide results and limits: Blood contained most expanded thyroid clonotypes exceeding 0.001 frequency. Sensitivity reached 60% to 71% and specificity about 73% when the model predicted ophthalmopathy progression.

The TCR beta CDR3 regions underwent amplification from RNA transcripts. In the first round, RT-PCR was carried out with HTBI primers, and a multiplex PCR formed the second round. TCRdb ran MiXCR on the multiplex PCR reads and lists one entry per CDR3 protein. The sample lists roughly 380,000 distinct CDR3 sequences; roughly 15% were seen once. This clonotype was counted at least ten times. Its target is unknown. Over 18 months of follow-up, stable hyperthyroidism required that no ophthalmopathy appear. What supplied the PBMCs was roughly 9.7 ml of fresh peripheral blood. Germline loops: CDR1 DFQATT, CDR2 SNEGSKA (reference sequence). CDR3 length: 13 residues. The V gene lost 6 bases and the J gene lost 5 bases, with 16 bases spanning the gap.

The rearrangement uses TRBV20-1 and TRBJ2-5, with unresolved D. The sample comprised peripheral blood. The origin of this receptor is a woman under 30 with stable Graves' hyperthyroidism. The CDR3 bases are TGCAGTGCCCCCCCCCTTAGTCTGGAGACCCAGTACTTC. It translates to CSAPPLSLETQYF.